This T cell receptor (beta chain) comes out of a study of T cell responses to AZD1222 COVID-19 vaccine (dated by TCRdb to about 2021). About the study as a whole: AZD1222 recipients whose second dose came at about 4 weeks and those whose second dose came at about 12 weeks were combined into one group, since spike-specific TCR depth and breadth did not differ between the two schedules. TCR sequencing covered over 230 trial participants: nearly 210 given two doses of AZD1222 and 26 given two doses of MenACWY control vaccine. Trial participants were enrolled by age into 18-55, 56-69 and 70-plus year subgroups, with roughly 150, 30 and 60 TCR-sequenced participants respectively. General conclusions and limits of the study: After two AZD1222 doses, spike-specific TCR breadth and depth were significantly higher than at day 0 and than in MenACWY recipients. Because no day 14 peak-response samples were available, repertoires were characterized only after the peak T cell response. CD4 TCRs associated with the vaccine covered the entire spike protein, and the dominant responses were in regions 160-218 and 743-854. Reportedly, close to half of the unique spike-specific TCRs recognized epitopes lying outside the regions that are mutated in the B.1.351 and B.1.1.7 variants. Conclusions about previously exposed vaccinees are limited because only six or seven AZD1222 recipients were SARS-CoV-2 seropositive at baseline. Participants were mostly white British, with more females than males. The authors suggested clonal diversity may have been underestimated. The 56-69-year group was small, and its depth increase did not reach significance, likely because of low power.

From its cysteine to its phenylalanine, the CDR3 spans 12 amino acids. Kept here is only the CDR3 DNA, which spans 36 bases and is read in frame from base 1. At the junction V is shortened by 2 bases and J by 8 bases, with 9 bases in between. For CDR1 and CDR2, the germline V gene lists MDHEN and SYDVKM. The CDR3 regions of human TCRbeta chains were analyzed by immunosequencing. The authors' analysis ran thus. Repertoire TCRs were matched against a reference library of SARS-CoV-2-specific TCRs generated with the MIRA antigen-specificity platform. Breadth meant the fraction of unique TCRs that were SARS-CoV-2-associated, whereas depth meant the fraction of total T cells that were SARS-CoV-2-associated. Using the MIRA data, each spike-specific TCR was assigned both to the spike region to which the TCR was reactive and to a CD4 or CD8 class. Log10-transformed breadth and depth values were compared by one-way ANOVA with Sidak's multiple comparisons tests. Entries here come from immuneACCESS through TCRdb and include only in-frame sequences with V and J called. Some clones fail to appear in such tables; in the studies checked, an unresolved V gene covers under half of the shortfall, and the cause of the remainder is unknown. V, J and clone size derive from that table, while D and trimming were established from the DNA sequence. Within this sample are 80,000 to 95,000 clones, with approximately 78% of them counted one time only. The ten largest clones take up 20% to 25% of the sample.

There are a few counts of this clone. The antigen it recognizes is unknown. No much larger clone exists at a distance of one base, and base qualities are not known. Other DNA sequences from this sample encode an identical CDR3 as well. What the time point label conveys for this sample: baseline before first vaccination. Vaccinee samples were obtained from the UK trials COV001 and COV002, which included a single-blind randomized controlled phase 2/3 trial of AZD1222 (ChAdOx1 nCoV-19) in healthy adults. For TCRbeta chain sequencing, PBMC samples were collected from trial participants at day 0 and at day 28 after the second dose.

The sequencing used peripheral blood, collected on day 0 of AZD1222 vaccination. The rearranged chain carries TRBV28 and TRBJ1-2; the D segment cannot be called with confidence. The receptor comes from an adult in good health. The base sequence is TGTGCCAGCAGTTTAAATGTGGGGGGCTACACCTTC. Its amino acids are CASSLNVGGYTF.